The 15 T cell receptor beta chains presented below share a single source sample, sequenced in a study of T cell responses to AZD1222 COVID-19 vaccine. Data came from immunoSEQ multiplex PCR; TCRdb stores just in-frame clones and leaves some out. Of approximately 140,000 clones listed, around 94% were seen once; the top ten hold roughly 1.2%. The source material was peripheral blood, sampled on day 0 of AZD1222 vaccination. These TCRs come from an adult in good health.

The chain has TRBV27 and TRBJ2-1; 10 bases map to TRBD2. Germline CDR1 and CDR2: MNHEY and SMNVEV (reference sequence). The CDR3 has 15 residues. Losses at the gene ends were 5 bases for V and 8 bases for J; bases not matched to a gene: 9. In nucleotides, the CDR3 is TGTGCCAGCAGTCCGGGACTAGCGAGTTGGGATGAGCAGTTCTTC. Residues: CASSPGLASWDEQFF.

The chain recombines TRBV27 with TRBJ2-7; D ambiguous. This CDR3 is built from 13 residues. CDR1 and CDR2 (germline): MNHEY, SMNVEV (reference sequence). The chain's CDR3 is CATIDLPTLEQYV. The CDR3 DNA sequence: TGTGCTACCATAGACTTACCGACGCTCGAGCAGTACGTC.

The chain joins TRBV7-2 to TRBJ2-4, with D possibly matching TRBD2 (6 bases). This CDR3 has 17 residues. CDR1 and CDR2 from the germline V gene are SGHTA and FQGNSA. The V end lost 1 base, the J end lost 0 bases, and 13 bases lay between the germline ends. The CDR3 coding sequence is TGTGCCAGCAGCTTAGTCAAAATGGGACTAGCCAAAAACATTCAGTACTTC. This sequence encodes CASSLVKMGLAKNIQYF.

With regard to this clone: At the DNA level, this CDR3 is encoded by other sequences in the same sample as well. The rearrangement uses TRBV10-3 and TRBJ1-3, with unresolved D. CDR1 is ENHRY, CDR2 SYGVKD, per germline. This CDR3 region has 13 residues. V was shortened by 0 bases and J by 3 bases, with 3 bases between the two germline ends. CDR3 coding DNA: TGTGCCATCAGTGAGTCAAATGGAAACACCATATATTTT. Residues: CAISESNGNTIYF.

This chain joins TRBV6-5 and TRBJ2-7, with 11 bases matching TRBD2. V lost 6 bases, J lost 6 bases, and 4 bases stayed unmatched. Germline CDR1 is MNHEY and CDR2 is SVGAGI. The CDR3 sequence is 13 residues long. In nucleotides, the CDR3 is TGTGCCAGCAGCGGACTAGCGGGTGGCGAGCAGTACGTC. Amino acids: CASSGLAGGEQYV.

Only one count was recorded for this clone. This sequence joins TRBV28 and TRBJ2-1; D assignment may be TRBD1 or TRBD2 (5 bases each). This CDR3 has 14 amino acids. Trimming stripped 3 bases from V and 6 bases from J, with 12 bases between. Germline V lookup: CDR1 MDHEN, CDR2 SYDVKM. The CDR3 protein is CASSLGRVSNEQFF. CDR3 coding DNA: TGTGCCAGCAGTTTGGGACGAGTTTCCAATGAGCAGTTCTTC.

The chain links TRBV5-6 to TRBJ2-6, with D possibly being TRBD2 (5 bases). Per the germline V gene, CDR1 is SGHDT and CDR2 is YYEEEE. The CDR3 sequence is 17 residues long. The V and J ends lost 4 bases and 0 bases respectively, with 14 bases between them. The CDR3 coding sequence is TGTGCCAGCAGCCCTCTGCGGGTACTCTCTGGGGCCAACGTCCTGACTTTC. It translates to CASSPLRVLSGANVLTF.

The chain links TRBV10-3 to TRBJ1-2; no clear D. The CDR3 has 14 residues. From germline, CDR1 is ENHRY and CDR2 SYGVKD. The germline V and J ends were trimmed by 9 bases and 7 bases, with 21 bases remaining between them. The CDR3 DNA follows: TGTGCCATATCCGACGGAGTCTTTTCGGGTGGCTACACCTTC. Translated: CAISDGVFSGGYTF.

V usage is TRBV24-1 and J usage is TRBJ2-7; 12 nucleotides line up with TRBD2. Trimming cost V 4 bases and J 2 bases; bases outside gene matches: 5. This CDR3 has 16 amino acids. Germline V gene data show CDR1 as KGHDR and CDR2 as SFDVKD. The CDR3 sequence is CATSDPGLAGPYEQYV. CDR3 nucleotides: TGTGCCACCAGTGACCCAGGACTAGCGGGACCCTACGAGCAGTACGTC.

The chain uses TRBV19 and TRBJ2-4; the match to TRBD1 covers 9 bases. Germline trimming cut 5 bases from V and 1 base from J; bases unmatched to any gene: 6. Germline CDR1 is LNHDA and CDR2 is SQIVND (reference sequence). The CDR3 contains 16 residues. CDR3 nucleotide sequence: TGTGCCAGTAGTCCATGGACAGGGGCGGCCAAAAACATTCAGTACTTC. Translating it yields CASSPWTGAAKNIQYF.

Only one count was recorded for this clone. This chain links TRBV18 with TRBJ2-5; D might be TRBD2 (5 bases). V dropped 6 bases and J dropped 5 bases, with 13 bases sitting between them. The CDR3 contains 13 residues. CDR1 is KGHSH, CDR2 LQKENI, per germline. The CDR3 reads CASSWTDGETQYF. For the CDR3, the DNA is TGTGCCAGCTCGTGGACTGATGGGGAGACCCAGTACTTC.

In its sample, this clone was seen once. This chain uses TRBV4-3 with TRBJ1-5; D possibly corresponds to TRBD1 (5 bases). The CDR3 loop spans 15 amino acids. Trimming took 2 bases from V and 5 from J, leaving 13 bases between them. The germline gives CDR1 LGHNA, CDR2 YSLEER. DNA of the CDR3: TGCGCCAGCAGCCAAAATTGGCAGGGTGATCAGCCCCAGCATTTT. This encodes CASSQNWQGDQPQHF.

CDR3 protein: CASSEGLNYGYTF. The CDR3 nucleotides are TGTGCCAGCAGTGAGGGGCTCAACTATGGCTACACCTTC. The chain links TRBV2 to TRBJ1-2; possibly TRBD1 for D (5 bases). V shed 3 bases and J shed 2 bases, with 7 bases lying between them. CDR3 length equals 13 residues. Germline V CDR1 and CDR2: SNHLY, FYNNEI.

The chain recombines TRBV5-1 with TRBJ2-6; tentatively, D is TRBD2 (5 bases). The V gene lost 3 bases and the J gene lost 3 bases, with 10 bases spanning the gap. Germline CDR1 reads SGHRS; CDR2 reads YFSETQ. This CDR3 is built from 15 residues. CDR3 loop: CASSYLGSGANVLTF. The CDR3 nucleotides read TGCGCCAGCAGCTATCTGGGGAGTGGGGCCAACGTCCTGACTTTC.

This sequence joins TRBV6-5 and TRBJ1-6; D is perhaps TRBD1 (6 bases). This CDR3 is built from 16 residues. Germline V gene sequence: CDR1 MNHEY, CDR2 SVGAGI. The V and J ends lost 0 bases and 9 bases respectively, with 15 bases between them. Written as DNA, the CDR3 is TGTGCCAGCAGTTACTCGATGAACAGGGCGAGTTCACCCCTCCACTTT. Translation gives CASSYSMNRASSPLHF.